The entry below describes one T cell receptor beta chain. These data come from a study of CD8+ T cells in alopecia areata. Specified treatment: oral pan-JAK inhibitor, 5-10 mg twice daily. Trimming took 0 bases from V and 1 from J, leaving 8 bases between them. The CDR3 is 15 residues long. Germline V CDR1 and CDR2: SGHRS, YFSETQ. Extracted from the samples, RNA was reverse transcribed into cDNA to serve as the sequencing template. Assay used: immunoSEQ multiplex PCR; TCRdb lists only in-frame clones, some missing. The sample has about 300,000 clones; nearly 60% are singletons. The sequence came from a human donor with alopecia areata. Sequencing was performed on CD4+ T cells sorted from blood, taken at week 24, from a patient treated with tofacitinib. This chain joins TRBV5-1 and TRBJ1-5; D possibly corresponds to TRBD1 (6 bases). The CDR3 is CASSLVGGSNQPQHF. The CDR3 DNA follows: TGCGCCAGCAGCTTGGTAGGGGGGAGCAATCAGCCCCAGCATTTT.